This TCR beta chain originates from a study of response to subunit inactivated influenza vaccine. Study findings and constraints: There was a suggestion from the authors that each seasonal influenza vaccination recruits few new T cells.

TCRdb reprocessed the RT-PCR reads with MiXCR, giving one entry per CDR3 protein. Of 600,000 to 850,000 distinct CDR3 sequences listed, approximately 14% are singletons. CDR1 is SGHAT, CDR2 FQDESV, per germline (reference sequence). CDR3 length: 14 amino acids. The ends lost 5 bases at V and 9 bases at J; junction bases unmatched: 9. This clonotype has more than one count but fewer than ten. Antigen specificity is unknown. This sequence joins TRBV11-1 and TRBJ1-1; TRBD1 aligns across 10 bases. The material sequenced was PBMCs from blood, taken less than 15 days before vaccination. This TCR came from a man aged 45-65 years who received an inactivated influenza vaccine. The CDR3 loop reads CASSTTGGILQAFF. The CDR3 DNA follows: TGTGCCAGCAGCACGACAGGGGGCATACTCCAAGCTTTCTTT.